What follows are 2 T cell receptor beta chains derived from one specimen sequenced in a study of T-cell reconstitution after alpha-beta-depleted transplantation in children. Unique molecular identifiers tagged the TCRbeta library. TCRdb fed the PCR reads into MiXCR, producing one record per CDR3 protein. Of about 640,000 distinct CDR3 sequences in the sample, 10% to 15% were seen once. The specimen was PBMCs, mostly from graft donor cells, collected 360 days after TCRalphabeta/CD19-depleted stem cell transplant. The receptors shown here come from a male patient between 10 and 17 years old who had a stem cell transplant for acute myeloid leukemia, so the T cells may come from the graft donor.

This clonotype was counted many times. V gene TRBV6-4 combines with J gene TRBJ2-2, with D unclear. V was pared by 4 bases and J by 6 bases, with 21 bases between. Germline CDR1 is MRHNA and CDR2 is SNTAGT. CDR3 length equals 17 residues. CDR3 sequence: CASSGPLPRLISGELFF. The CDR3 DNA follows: TGTGCCAGCAGTGGCCCTTTGCCTAGGCTGATCTCCGGGGAGCTGTTTTTT.

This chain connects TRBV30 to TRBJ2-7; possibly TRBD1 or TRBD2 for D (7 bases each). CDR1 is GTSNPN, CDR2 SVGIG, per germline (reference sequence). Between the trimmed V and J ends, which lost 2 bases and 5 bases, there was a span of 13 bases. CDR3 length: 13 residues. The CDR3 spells CAWSTRGGHEQYF. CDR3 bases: TGTGCCTGGAGTACCAGGGGGGGCCACGAGCAGTACTTC. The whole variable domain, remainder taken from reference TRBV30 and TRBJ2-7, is SQTIHQWPATLVQPVGSPLSLECTVEGTSNPNLYWYRQAAGRGLQLLFYSVGIGQISSEVPQNLSASRPQDRQFILSSKKLLLSDSGFYLCAWSTRGGHEQYFGPGTRLTVT.